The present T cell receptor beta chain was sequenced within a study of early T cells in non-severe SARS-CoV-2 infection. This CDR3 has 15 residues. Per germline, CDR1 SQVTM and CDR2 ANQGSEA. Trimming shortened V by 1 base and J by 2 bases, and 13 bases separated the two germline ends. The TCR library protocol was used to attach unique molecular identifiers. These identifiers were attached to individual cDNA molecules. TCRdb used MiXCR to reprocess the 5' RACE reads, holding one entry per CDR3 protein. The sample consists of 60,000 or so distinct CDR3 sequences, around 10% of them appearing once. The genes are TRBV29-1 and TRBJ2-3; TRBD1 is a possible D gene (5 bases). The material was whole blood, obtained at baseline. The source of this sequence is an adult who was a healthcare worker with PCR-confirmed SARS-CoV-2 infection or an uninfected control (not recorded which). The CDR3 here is CSVEVQGSYTDTQYF. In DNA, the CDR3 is TGCAGCGTTGAAGTTCAGGGATCCTACACAGATACGCAGTATTTT.